What follows describes a single T cell receptor (beta chain). The target of this receptor is not known. No base-level quality is on record; no much larger clone is a single base apart. The germline V gene (reference sequence) specifies LNHDA as CDR1 and SQIVND as CDR2. V loses 5 bases at its end and J loses 1 base; junction bases beyond the gene matches: 7. Including the terminal cysteine and phenylalanine, the CDR3 comprises 15 residues. The CDR3 DNA has 45 bases and is translated from base 1. This entry is derived from a study of T cell responses to AZD1222 COVID-19 vaccine (dated by TCRdb to the early 2020s). Turning to the overall study: AZD1222 recipients given second doses at about 4 weeks or at about 12 weeks were pooled, since spike-specific TCR depth and breadth were not found to differ between the two schedules. Trial participants were enrolled by age into 18-55, 56-69 and 70-plus year subgroups, with approximately 160, 26 and 62 TCR-sequenced participants respectively. A total of approximately 230 trial participants underwent TCR sequencing, of whom some 210 received two doses of AZD1222 and about 26 received two doses of the MenACWY control vaccine. Study-level results and caveats: Nearly half of unique spike-specific TCRs reportedly recognized epitopes outside regions mutated in the B.1.351 and B.1.1.7 variants. The vaccine-associated CD4 TCRs covered the entire spike protein, and the dominant responses fell in regions 160-218 and 743-854. Conclusions about previously exposed vaccinees are limited because only a handful of AZD1222 recipients were SARS-CoV-2 seropositive at baseline. In the small 56-69-year group, the increase in depth fell short of significance, most likely because of low power. Spike-specific TCR breadth and depth rose significantly after two AZD1222 doses compared with day 0 and with MenACWY recipients. No day 14 peak-response samples were available, so repertoires were characterized only after the peak T cell response. Most participants were white British and females outnumbered males, and the authors suggested that clonal diversity may have been underestimated.

The time point label on this specimen signifies: baseline before first vaccination. Vaccinee samples came from UK trials COV001 and COV002, including a single-blind randomized controlled phase 2/3 trial of AZD1222 (ChAdOx1 nCoV-19) in healthy adults. For TCRbeta chain sequencing, PBMC samples from trial participants were taken at day 0 and at day 28 after the second dose. The CDR3 regions of human TCRbeta chains were analyzed by immunosequencing. Under the source paper's analysis protocol: TCRs in the repertoires were matched against a reference library of SARS-CoV-2-specific TCRs that had been generated with the MIRA antigen-specificity platform. Breadth was defined as the fraction of unique TCRs that were SARS-CoV-2-associated, and depth was defined as the fraction of total T cells that were SARS-CoV-2-associated. Using the MIRA data, each spike-specific TCR was assigned both to the spike region to which the TCR was reactive and to a CD4 or CD8 class. Log10-transformed breadth and depth values were compared by one-way ANOVA with Sidak's multiple comparisons tests. TCRdb obtained this table from immuneACCESS and retained in-frame rearrangements with V and J assigned. These tables miss some clones; where compared with another copy, unresolved V genes account for less than half of the shortfall, and the remainder is unexplained. The DNA was the basis for D and trimming; V, J and clone size are from that table. The sample table contains approximately 130,000 clones; only one count was recorded for approximately 93% of them. Jointly, the top ten make up approximately 3.1% of the sample.

Sample: peripheral blood, taken on day 0 of AZD1222 vaccination. The TCR was taken from an adult in good health. The chain joins TRBV19 to TRBJ1-1; 7 bases in the junction line up with TRBD1. CDR3 region: CASSPRTGKNTEAFF. The nucleotide sequence is given as TGTGCCAGTAGTCCGAGGACAGGAAAGAACACTGAAGCTTTCTTT.